These 4 T cell receptor beta chains were all obtained from the same sample, sequenced in a study of blood T cell repertoires in COVID-19. Data came from immunoSEQ multiplex PCR; TCRdb stores just in-frame clones and leaves some out. The table has approximately 150,000 clones, around 87% seen once. The sequencing input was peripheral blood. The origin of the receptors is a woman older than 75 with COVID-19, enrolled during active disease.

This rearrangement joins TRBV7-8 to TRBJ2-1; D not resolved. Deletions cut 6 bases from V and 4 bases from J, with 13 bases between. Looked up from germline, CDR1 is SGHVS and CDR2 is FQNEAQ. The CDR3 has 14 amino acids. This CDR3 reads CASSFDRQYNEQFF. DNA for the CDR3: TGTGCCAGCAGTTTCGATCGCCAGTACAATGAGCAGTTCTTC.

V is TRBV2 and J is TRBJ2-1; D is possibly TRBD1 (6 bases). Per the germline V gene, CDR1 is SNHLY and CDR2 is FYNNEI. The CDR3 spans 14 residues. The V end was cut by 5 bases, the J end by 2 bases, with 10 bases between. CDR3 nucleotide sequence: TGTGCCAGCAGTACCACAGGGACCTACAATGAGCAGTTCTTC. Translating it yields CASSTTGTYNEQFF.

This clone was found once. The genes are TRBV15 and TRBJ1-6; D call uncertain. This CDR3 is built from 14 residues. Trimming shortened V by 8 bases and J by 6 bases, and 14 bases separated the two germline ends. From germline, CDR1 is LNHNV and CDR2 YYDKDF (reference sequence). The CDR3 region is CATRSEGVNSPLHF. The CDR3 DNA is TGTGCCACCCGGAGCGAGGGCGTTAATTCACCCCTCCACTTT.

This clone was observed a single time. The rearrangement joins TRBV7-2 to TRBJ1-1; D remains ambiguous. Germline CDR1 is SGHTA and CDR2 is FQGNSA. The ends were cut back, 5 bases at V and 10 bases at J, with 14 bases in the middle. This CDR3 has 12 residues. The CDR3 DNA sequence: TGTGCCAGCAGCCCTATGGCGGAAGGAGCTTTCTTT. It specifies CASSPMAEGAFF.